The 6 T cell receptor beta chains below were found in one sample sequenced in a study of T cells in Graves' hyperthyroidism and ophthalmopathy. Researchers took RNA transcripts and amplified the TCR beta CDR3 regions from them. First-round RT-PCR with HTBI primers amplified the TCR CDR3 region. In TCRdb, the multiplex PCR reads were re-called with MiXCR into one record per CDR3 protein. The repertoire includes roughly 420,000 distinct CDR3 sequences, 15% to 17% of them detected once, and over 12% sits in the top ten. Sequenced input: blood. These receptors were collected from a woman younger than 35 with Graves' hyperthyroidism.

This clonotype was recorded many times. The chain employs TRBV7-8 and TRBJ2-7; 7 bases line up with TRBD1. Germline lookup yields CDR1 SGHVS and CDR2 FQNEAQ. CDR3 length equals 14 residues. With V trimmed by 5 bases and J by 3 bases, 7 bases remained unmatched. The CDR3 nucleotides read TGTGCCAGCAGCCCTACGGGACAGTTCTACGAGCAGTACTTC. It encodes CASSPTGQFYEQYF.

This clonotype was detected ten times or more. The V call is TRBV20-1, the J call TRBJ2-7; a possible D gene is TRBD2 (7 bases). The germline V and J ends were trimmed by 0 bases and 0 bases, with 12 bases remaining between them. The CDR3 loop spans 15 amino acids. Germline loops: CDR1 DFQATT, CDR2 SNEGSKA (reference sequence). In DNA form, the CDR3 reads TGCAGTGCTAGAGATGTCCGGGGGGCCTCCTACGAGCAGTACTTC. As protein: CSARDVRGASYEQYF.

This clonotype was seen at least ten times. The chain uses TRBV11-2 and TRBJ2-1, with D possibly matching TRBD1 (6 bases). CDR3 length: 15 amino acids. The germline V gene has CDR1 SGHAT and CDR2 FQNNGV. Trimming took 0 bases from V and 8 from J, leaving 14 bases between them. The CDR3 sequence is CASSLEGAVVYEQFF. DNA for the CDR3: TGTGCCAGCAGCTTAGAGGGGGCAGTTGTTTATGAGCAGTTCTTC.

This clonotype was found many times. CDR3: CASSSSDRPGNYGYTF. The CDR3 coding sequence is TGTGCCAGCAGCTCTTCGGATCGACCCGGGAACTATGGCTACACCTTC. The chain employs TRBV7-9 and TRBJ1-2; D not certain. This CDR3 region has 16 residues. Per the germline V gene, CDR1 is SEHNR and CDR2 is FQNEAQ (reference sequence). V was cut by 4 bases and J by 2 bases, with 17 bases left in between.

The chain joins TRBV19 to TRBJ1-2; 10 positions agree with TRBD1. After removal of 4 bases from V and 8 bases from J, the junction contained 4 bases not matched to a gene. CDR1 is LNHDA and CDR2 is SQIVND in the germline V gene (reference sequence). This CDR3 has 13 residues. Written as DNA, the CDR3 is TGTGCCAGTAGTAGACAGGGGGCCTGGGGCTACACCTTC. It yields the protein CASSRQGAWGYTF.

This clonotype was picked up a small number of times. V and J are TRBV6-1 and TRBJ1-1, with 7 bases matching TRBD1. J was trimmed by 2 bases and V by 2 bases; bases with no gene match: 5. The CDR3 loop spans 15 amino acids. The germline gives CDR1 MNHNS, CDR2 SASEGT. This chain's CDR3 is CASSEWEGANTEAFF. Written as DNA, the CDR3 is TGTGCCAGCAGTGAATGGGAGGGGGCTAACACTGAAGCTTTCTTT.